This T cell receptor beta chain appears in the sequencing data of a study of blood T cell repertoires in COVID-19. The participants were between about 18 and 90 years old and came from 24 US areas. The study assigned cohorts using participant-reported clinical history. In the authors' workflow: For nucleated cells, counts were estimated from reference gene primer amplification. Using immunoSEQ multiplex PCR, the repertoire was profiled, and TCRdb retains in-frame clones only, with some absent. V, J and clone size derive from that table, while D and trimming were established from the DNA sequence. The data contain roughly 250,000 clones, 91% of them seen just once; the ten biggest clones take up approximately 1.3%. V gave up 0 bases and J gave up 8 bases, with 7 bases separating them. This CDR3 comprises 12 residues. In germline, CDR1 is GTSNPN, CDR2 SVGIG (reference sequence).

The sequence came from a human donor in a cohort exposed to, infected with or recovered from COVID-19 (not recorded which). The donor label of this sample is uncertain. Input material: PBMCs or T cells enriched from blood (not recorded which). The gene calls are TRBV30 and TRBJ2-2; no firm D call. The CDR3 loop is CAWSVLVGELFF. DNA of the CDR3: TGTGCCTGGAGTGTATTAGTGGGGGAGCTGTTTTTT.